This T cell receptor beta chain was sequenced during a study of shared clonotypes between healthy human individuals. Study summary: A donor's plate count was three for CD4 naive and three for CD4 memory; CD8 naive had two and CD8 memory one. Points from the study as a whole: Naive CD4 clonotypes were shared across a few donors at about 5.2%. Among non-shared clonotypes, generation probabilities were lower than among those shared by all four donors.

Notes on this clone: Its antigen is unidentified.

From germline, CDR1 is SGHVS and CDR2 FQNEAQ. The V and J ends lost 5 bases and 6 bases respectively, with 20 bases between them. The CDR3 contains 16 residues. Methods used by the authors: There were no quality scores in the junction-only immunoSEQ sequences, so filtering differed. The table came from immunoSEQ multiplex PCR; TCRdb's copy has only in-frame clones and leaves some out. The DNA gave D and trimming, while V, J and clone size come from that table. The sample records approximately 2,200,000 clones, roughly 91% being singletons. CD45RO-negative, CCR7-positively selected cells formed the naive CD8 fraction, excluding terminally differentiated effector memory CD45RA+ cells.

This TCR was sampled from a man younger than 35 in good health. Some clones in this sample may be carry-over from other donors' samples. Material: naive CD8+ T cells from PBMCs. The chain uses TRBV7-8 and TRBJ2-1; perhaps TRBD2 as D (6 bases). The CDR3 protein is CASSPRGSGSPNEQFF. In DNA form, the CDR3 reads TGTGCCAGCAGCCCACGCGGTAGCGGAAGCCCCAATGAGCAGTTCTTC. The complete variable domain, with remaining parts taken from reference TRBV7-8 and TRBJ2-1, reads GAGVSQSPRYKVAKRGQDVALRCDPISGHVSLFWYQQALGQGPEFLTYFQNEAQLDKSGLPSDRFFAERPEGSVSTLKIQRTQQEDSAVYLCASSPRGSGSPNEQFFGPGTRLTVL.